Below, 10 T cell receptor beta chains from the same sample are listed, as sequenced in a study of post-analysis software for immune sequencing data. Each TCR beta cDNA library carried unique molecular identifiers. Via MiXCR, TCRdb re-called the PCR reads, giving one row per CDR3 protein. The data contain about 170,000 distinct CDR3 sequences, 30% of them singletons. Their antigens remain unidentified. Overall study results and limits: Comparison of patients with controls showed five TRBV segments more frequent in patients, TRBV5-6, TRBV5-1 and TRBV20-1 among them.

Sequenced sample: blood. The origin of the receptors is a girl between 10 and 17 years old with multiple sclerosis.

This clonotype was picked up many times. The chain couples TRBV18 to TRBJ2-7; D call uncertain. Germline V gene sequence: CDR1 KGHSH, CDR2 LQKENI. The V end was cut by 3 bases, the J end by 2 bases, with 11 bases between. The CDR3 totals 14 residues. The CDR3 DNA sequence: TGTGCCAGCTCACCCCGCATGGCGGCCTACGAGCAGTACTTC. Its translation: CASSPRMAAYEQYF.

This chain joins TRBV6-2 or TRBV6-3 and TRBJ1-3; D is ambiguous. Trimming took off 10 bases at V and 8 bases at J, with 15 bases between the two ends. The germline gives CDR1 MNHEY, CDR2 SVGEGT. The CDR3 consists of 12 residues. CDR3 protein: CATQATGDTIYF. Here the CDR3 DNA reads TGTGCCACCCAGGCTACCGGCGACACCATATATTTT.

This chain uses TRBV5-1 with TRBJ1-1, with a weak D call TRBD1 (6 bases). This CDR3 has 13 residues. V lost 4 bases and J 4 bases, leaving 11 bases between the germline ends. Germline values: CDR1 SGHRS, CDR2 YFSETQ. CDR3 sequence: CASSPGTLTEAFF. For the CDR3, the DNA is TGCGCCAGCAGCCCAGGGACACTCACTGAAGCTTTCTTT.

To note about this clonotype: This may stem from a read error, because a much larger clone lies one nucleotide away. The V call is TRBV20-1, the J call TRBJ2-1, with 8 positions matching TRBD2. Germline-derived CDR1 and CDR2 are DFQATT and SNEGSKA (reference sequence). The junction had 4 bases not matched to a gene; V was cut back by 0 bases and J by 3 bases. This CDR3 has 15 residues. For the CDR3, the DNA is TGCAGTGCTAGAGATAGCAGCGGGAGCTACAATGAGCAGTTCTTC. Protein sequence: CSARDSSGSYNEQFF.

This clonotype ranks as medium-sized. This chain joins TRBV29-1 and TRBJ2-5, with D uncertain. There are 12 residues in the CDR3. V was clipped by 7 bases and J by 2 bases, with 11 bases between them. Germline loops: CDR1 SQVTM, CDR2 ANQGSEA. The CDR3 sequence is CSARRGQETQYF. DNA for the CDR3: TGCAGCGCTCGTCGAGGTCAAGAGACCCAGTACTTC.

The V and J genes are TRBV5-1 and TRBJ2-1; 10 nucleotides agree with TRBD2. The CDR3 runs 12 residues. Germline CDR1 reads SGHRS; CDR2 reads YFSETQ. V lost 8 bases to trimming and J lost 7 bases; unmatched junction nucleotides: 3. CDR3 sequence reads: CASLTSGNEQFF. CDR3 in DNA: TGCGCCAGTTTGACTAGCGGGAATGAGCAGTTCTTC.

This clonotype was picked up many times. The V gene is TRBV29-1, the J gene TRBJ2-5; 7 positions match TRBD1. The CDR3 sequence is 13 residues long. V lost 6 bases to trimming and J lost 5 bases; unmatched junction nucleotides: 9. Germline V lookup: CDR1 SQVTM, CDR2 ANQGSEA. CDR3 residues: CSVPGQSRETQYF. The CDR3 region has the DNA TGCAGCGTCCCGGGACAGTCGAGGGAGACCCAGTACTTC.

In this sample, this clonotype turned up many times. The chain couples TRBV3-1 to TRBJ1-4; no reliable D call. Per the germline V gene, CDR1 is LGHDT and CDR2 is YNNKEL (reference sequence). The CDR3 totals 16 residues. Trimming pared 6 bases from V and 4 bases from J, leaving 18 bases between. In DNA form, the CDR3 reads TGTGCCAGCAGACGATCAGGCGGAGTCGGTAATGAAAAACTGTTTTTT. This codes for CASRRSGGVGNEKLFF.

About this clonotype itself: A read error may be the cause here, since a much bigger clone is one base away. The J gene is TRBJ2-1, the V gene TRBV12-3 or TRBV12-4; TRBD1 aligns across 9 bases. J lost 7 bases, V lost 10 bases, and 11 bases had no gene match. The CDR3 covers 14 residues. CDR3 residues: CANRGTGTTNEQFF. The CDR3 nucleotides are TGTGCCAACCGCGGGACAGGGACTACAAATGAGCAGTTCTTC.

Comments on this clonotype: Just one base apart from a much larger clone, this may be a read error. This chain links TRBV5-1 with TRBJ2-1, with 8 bases that match TRBD1. The germline gives CDR1 SGHRS, CDR2 YFSETQ. V shed 4 bases and J 13 bases; nucleotides not matched to a gene: 16. CDR3 size: 15 residues. DNA of the CDR3: TGCGCCAGCAGCCAGGACGGACAGGGCAGGGAGACCCAGTTCTTC. Protein product: CASSQDGQGRETQFF.